The next 18 T cell receptor beta chains were all read from a single sample in a study of blood T cell repertoires in COVID-19. The table came from immunoSEQ multiplex PCR; TCRdb's copy has only in-frame clones and leaves some out. The data show some 200,000 clones, 80% to 85% seen once. The material sequenced was peripheral blood. The source is a woman aged 60-75 years with acute or convalescent COVID-19.

This rearrangement joins TRBV5-6 to TRBJ1-2; maybe TRBD1 (6 bases). The V and J ends lost 2 bases and 8 bases respectively, with 10 bases between them. The CDR3 has 12 amino acids. Germline CDR1 reads SGHDT; CDR2 reads YYEEEE. The CDR3 DNA is TGTGCCAGCAGCTTCCAGGGGAGCGGCTACACCTTC. It is translated as CASSFQGSGYTF.

This clone has only a few counts. The rearrangement uses TRBV28 and TRBJ1-2; weak D call: TRBD1 (5 bases). Germline values: CDR1 MDHEN, CDR2 SYDVKM. V was shortened by 7 bases and J by 4 bases, with 16 bases between the two germline ends. This CDR3 spans 14 amino acids. The CDR3 loop reads CASKTRDYVYGYTF. The CDR3 DNA is TGTGCCAGCAAAACCCGGGACTACGTCTATGGCTACACCTTC.

The chain carries TRBV15 and TRBJ1-1; D is unresolved. The CDR3 length is 13 residues. The germline V gene encodes CDR1 LNHNV and CDR2 YYDKDF (reference sequence). The V end was cut by 1 base, the J end by 7 bases, with 10 bases between. CDR3 nucleotide sequence: TGTGCCACCAGCAGAGGACGGGAAAGTGAAGCTTTCTTT. Its protein is CATSRGRESEAFF. Based on the CDR3 plus reference TRBV15 and TRBJ1-1, the full variable domain is DAMVIQNPRYQVTQFGKPVTLSCSQTLNHNVMYWYQQKSSQAPKLLFHYYDKDFNNEADTPDNFQSRRPNTSFCFLDIRSPGLGDTAMYLCATSRGRESEAFFGQGTRLTVV.

This clone was observed a single time. The CDR3 nucleotides read TGCGCCAGCAGCTTGGAATTGACAGGGGCCCACACTGAAGCTTTCTTT. Its translation: CASSLELTGAHTEAFF. The chain combines TRBV5-1 with TRBJ1-1; 8 bases are a match to TRBD1. The ends lost 0 bases at V and 3 bases at J; junction bases unmatched: 7. The CDR3 runs to 16 residues. Looked up from germline, CDR1 is SGHRS and CDR2 is YFSETQ.

This sequence joins TRBV19 and TRBJ1-1; D is perhaps TRBD1 (5 bases). Germline-derived CDR1 and CDR2 are LNHDA and SQIVND (reference sequence). Trimming removed 2 bases from V and 11 bases from J, with 15 bases in between. There are 13 residues in the CDR3. Here the CDR3 DNA reads TGTGCCAGTAGTATACAAGAACGGGGGAGGGCTTTCTTT. Its protein is CASSIQERGRAFF. Full variable domain (missing parts from reference TRBV19 and TRBJ1-1): DGGITQSPKYLFRKEGQNVTLSCEQNLNHDAMYWYRQDPGQGLRLIYYSQIVNDFQKGDIAEGYSVSREKKESFPLTVTSAQKNPTAFYLCASSIQERGRAFFGQGTRLTVV.

The chain uses TRBV4-2 and TRBJ1-1; tentatively, D is TRBD1 (6 bases). There are 16 residues in the CDR3. V was shortened by 0 bases and J by 1 base, with 12 bases between the two germline ends. CDR1 is LGHNA, CDR2 YNFKEQ, per germline. In DNA, the CDR3 is TGTGCCAGCAGCCAAGATACGACAGGCGGGAACACTGAAGCTTTCTTT. Translated: CASSQDTTGGNTEAFF.

The chain employs TRBV6-5 and TRBJ1-3; 7 nucleotides align to TRBD1. CDR1 is MNHEY, CDR2 SVGAGI, per germline. Germline trimming cut 7 bases from V and 4 bases from J; bases unmatched to any gene: 10. The CDR3 is made up of 15 amino acids. In nucleotides, the CDR3 is TGTGCCAGCACCTCTAAGACAGGGTTCGGAAACACCATATATTTT. It is translated as CASTSKTGFGNTIYF.

The chain joins TRBV30 to TRBJ2-3, with 14 bases matching TRBD2. The V and J ends lost 1 base and 2 bases, in that order; junction bases with no gene match: 17. Germline CDR1 is GTSNPN and CDR2 is SVGIG (reference sequence). The CDR3 contains 21 residues. CDR3 bases: TGTGCCTGGAGTGGTTCCTCAGGACTAGCGGGGGGCCGCATAAACACAGATACGCAGTATTTT. Encoded protein: CAWSGSSGLAGGRINTDTQYF.

This clone showed up just once. V is TRBV11-2 and J is TRBJ2-7; TRBD2 matches 9 bases. V was clipped by 3 bases and J by 4 bases; unmatched bases: 7. The germline CDR1 and CDR2 sequences are SGHAT and FQNNGV. The CDR3 spans 15 residues. CDR3 sequence reads: CASSLGASGVYEQYF. Here the CDR3 DNA reads TGTGCCAGCAGCTTGGGGGCTAGCGGGGTTTACGAGCAGTACTTC.

This chain joins TRBV6-5 and TRBJ1-2, with D perhaps TRBD1 (5 bases). Germline CDR1 and CDR2: MNHEY and SVGAGI. V dropped 10 bases and J dropped 3 bases, with 15 bases sitting between them. The CDR3 runs 13 residues. CDR3 protein: CATTDQGYYGYTF. CDR3 sequence (DNA): TGTGCCACCACGGATCAGGGATACTATGGCTACACCTTC.

The V gene is TRBV11-1, the J gene TRBJ2-2; D unclear. The CDR3 is 13 residues long. Germline CDR1 reads SGHAT; CDR2 reads FQDESV (reference sequence). V was trimmed by 6 bases and J by 0 bases, leaving 5 bases between them. The CDR3: CASRSTNTGELFF. The CDR3 region has the DNA TGTGCCAGCAGGTCTACGAACACCGGGGAGCTGTTTTTT. Supplemented by reference TRBV11-1 and TRBJ2-2, the full variable domain reads EAEVAQSPRYKITEKSQAVAFWCDPISGHATLYWYRQILGQGPELLVQFQDESVVDDSQLPKDRFSAERLKGVDSTLKIQPAELGDSAMYLCASRSTNTGELFFGEGSRLTVL.

This rearrangement joins TRBV18 to TRBJ2-2, with 11 bases matching TRBD1. This CDR3 has 16 amino acids. Germline loops: CDR1 KGHSH, CDR2 LQKENI. The junction had 4 bases not matched to a gene; V was cut back by 5 bases and J by 2 bases. Here the CDR3 reads CASSSDRGRNTGELFF. The DNA for the CDR3 is TGTGCCAGCTCATCGGACAGGGGGCGCAACACCGGGGAGCTGTTTTTT.

The chain combines TRBV4-2 with TRBJ1-5; the D is unclear. This CDR3 region has 14 residues. The germline V and J ends were trimmed by 0 bases and 5 bases, with 8 bases remaining between them. Germline CDR1 and CDR2: LGHNA and YNFKEQ. CDR3 region: CASSQEGSYQPQHF. The CDR3 DNA is TGTGCCAGCAGCCAAGAGGGGAGCTATCAGCCCCAGCATTTT.

The V gene is TRBV5-1, the J gene TRBJ2-3, with TRBD2 matching over 7 bases. Trimming cost V 2 bases and J 1 base; bases outside gene matches: 4. The germline V gene has CDR1 SGHRS and CDR2 YFSETQ. This CDR3 has 15 amino acids. Written as DNA, the CDR3 is TGCGCCAGCAGCTTCCTAGCGGATCGCACAGATACGCAGTATTTT. This codes for CASSFLADRTDTQYF.

The V call is TRBV4-1, the J call TRBJ1-2; 7 bases match TRBD1. Germline CDR1 is MGHRA and CDR2 is YSYEKL. The CDR3 totals 15 residues. V lost 5 bases, J lost 2 bases, and 8 bases stayed unmatched. The CDR3 region is CASSARQGRNYGYTF. DNA for the CDR3: TGCGCCAGCAGCGCAAGACAGGGAAGGAACTATGGCTACACCTTC.

The rearrangement uses TRBV7-8 and TRBJ2-1; weak D call: TRBD1 (6 bases). Trimming pared 5 bases from V and 10 bases from J, leaving 18 bases between. The V gene's germline CDR1 is SGHVS and CDR2 FQNEAQ. The CDR3 runs 14 residues. The DNA of the CDR3 is TGTGCCAGCAGCGGACGGGACACGGCTGTAGAGCAGTTCTTC. This translates into CASSGRDTAVEQFF.

This clone was picked up one time. The gene calls are TRBV7-9 and TRBJ1-2; TRBD1 is a possible D gene (5 bases). Germline V gene data show CDR1 as SEHNR and CDR2 as FQNEAQ (reference sequence). The CDR3 has 13 amino acids. Trimming shortened V by 5 bases and J by 8 bases, and 15 bases separated the two germline ends. The CDR3 loop reads CASSKSSQGGYTF. The CDR3 DNA follows: TGTGCCAGCAGCAAAAGCTCCCAGGGAGGCTACACCTTC.

In this sample, this clone turned up a few times. CDR3 sequence reads: CAISPSGGSYEQYF. The CDR3 DNA is TGTGCCATCAGTCCTAGCGGGGGCTCCTACGAGCAGTACTTC. The chain links TRBV10-3 to TRBJ2-7; 10 bases align to TRBD2. CDR1 and CDR2 (germline): ENHRY, SYGVKD. Unmatched junction bases numbered 1, after V lost 5 bases and J lost 0 bases. CDR3 length: 14 amino acids.